This T cell receptor (beta chain) emerged from a study of T cells in Graves' hyperthyroidism and ophthalmopathy. Notes on the study in general: Researchers found most expanded thyroid clonotypes above 0.001 in blood as well.

RNA transcripts gave rise to amplified TCR beta CDR3 regions. Using the HTBI primer set, a first-round RT-PCR was run on the TCR CDR3. TCRdb redid the calling of the multiplex PCR reads with MiXCR, one entry per CDR3 protein. The sample lists about 160,000 distinct CDR3 sequences; over 7.5% were seen once. The CDR3 runs to 16 residues. V trimming: 6 bases; J trimming: 7 bases; junction bases outside the gene matches: 18. Germline CDR1 MNHNS, CDR2 SASEGT. This clonotype came up many times. What it binds is unknown. Patients showing uncontrolled infection, other autoimmune disease, pregnancy or lactation were ineligible.

The sequenced sample was blood. The sequence was obtained from a woman between 18 and 30 years old with Graves' hyperthyroidism that later progressed to Graves' ophthalmopathy. The V gene is TRBV6-1, the J gene TRBJ2-7, with 7 bases lining up with TRBD2. CDR3 DNA: TGTGCCAGCAGACACATTGGGACCGGACTAGGGGAAGAGCAGTACTTC. Translation gives CASRHIGTGLGEEQYF.